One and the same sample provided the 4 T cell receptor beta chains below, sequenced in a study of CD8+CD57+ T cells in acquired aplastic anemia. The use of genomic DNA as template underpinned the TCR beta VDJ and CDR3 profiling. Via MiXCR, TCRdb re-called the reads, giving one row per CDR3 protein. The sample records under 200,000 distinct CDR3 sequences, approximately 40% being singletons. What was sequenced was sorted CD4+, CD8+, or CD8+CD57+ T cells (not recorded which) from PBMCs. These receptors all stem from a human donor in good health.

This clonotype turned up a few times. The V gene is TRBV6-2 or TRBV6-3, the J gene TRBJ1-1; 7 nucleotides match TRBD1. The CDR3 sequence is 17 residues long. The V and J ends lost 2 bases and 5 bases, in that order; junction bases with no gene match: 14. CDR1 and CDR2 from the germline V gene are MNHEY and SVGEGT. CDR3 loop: CASSYASKTGKVTEAFF. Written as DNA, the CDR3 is TGTGCCAGCAGTTACGCAAGTAAGACAGGGAAGGTTACTGAAGCTTTCTTT.

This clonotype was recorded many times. CDR3 sequence reads: CASRETGTVIGYTF. Here the CDR3 DNA reads TGTGCCAGCAGGGAGACCGGGACAGTTATTGGCTACACCTTC. V and J are TRBV2 and TRBJ1-2; 7 nucleotides match TRBD1. CDR3 length: 14 amino acids. The germline V gene encodes CDR1 SNHLY and CDR2 FYNNEI. After removal of 6 bases from V and 7 bases from J, the junction contained 11 bases not matched to a gene.

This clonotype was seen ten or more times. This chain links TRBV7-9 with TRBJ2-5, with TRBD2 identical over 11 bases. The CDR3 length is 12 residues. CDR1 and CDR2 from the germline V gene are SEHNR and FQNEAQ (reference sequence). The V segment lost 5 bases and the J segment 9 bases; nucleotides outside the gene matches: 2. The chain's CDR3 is CASSQLAGAQYF. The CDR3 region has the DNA TGTGCCAGCAGCCAACTAGCGGGGGCCCAGTACTTC.

The CDR3: CASSPGFPVEQYF. CDR3 nucleotides: TGTGCCAGCAGCCCCGGGTTCCCCGTGGAGCAGTACTTC. The rearrangement links TRBV7-6 to TRBJ2-7, with unresolved D. Trimming took 5 bases from V and 7 from J, leaving 15 bases between them. Germline CDR1 SGHVS, CDR2 FNYEAQ. The CDR3 contains 13 residues.